The clone carrying this T cell receptor (beta chain) appeared a few times. The antigen remains undetermined. The entry originates in a study of post-analysis software for immune sequencing data. Study observations and caveats: Five TRBV segments occurring more often in patients than controls included TRBV5-6, TRBV5-1 and TRBV20-1. Normalized Chao1 diversity in multiple sclerosis patients fell significantly below that of controls.

The TCR beta cDNA libraries contained unique molecular identifiers. TCRdb reprocessed the PCR reads with MiXCR, giving one entry per CDR3 protein. The repertoire consists of fewer than 850,000 distinct CDR3 sequences, with around 42% occurring once and the leading ten covering around 4.7%. With 4 bases removed from V and 1 base from J, the gap between germline ends came to 16 bases. CDR3 length: 15 residues. Germline lookup yields CDR1 DFQATT and CDR2 SNEGSKA (reference sequence). The material sequenced was blood. The chain joins TRBV20-1 to TRBJ2-5; D remains unclear. This sequence originates from a girl aged 10 to 17 with multiple sclerosis. Here the CDR3 DNA reads TGCAGTGCTATTGAGGCGGAGAACTCCCAAGAGACCCAGTACTTC. Its protein is CSAIEAENSQETQYF.